The 17 T cell receptor beta chains below come from one sample, sequenced in a study of Ad26.COV2.S vaccination and SARS-CoV-2 variants. Sequenced by immunoSEQ multiplex PCR; TCRdb stores in-frame clones only, minus some. The profile shows 350,000 to 450,000 clones, 83% of them singletons. Regarding treatment: 19 received Ad26.COV2.S at low or high dose, single or two shots; about 5 received placebo; per-sample allocation not given. Vaccine and placebo recipients were sampled on day 63 after the first injection. Sequenced material: peripheral blood, taken in a trial of Ad26.COV2.S vaccine versus placebo. The receptors here all came from a person aged 18-60 years who received the Ad26.COV2.S COVID-19 vaccine or a placebo.

About this clone: The sample holds other DNA sequences that translate to the same CDR3. The chain carries TRBV18 and TRBJ1-1; D uncertain. CDR3 length: 14 amino acids. Trimming removed 1 base from V and 0 bases from J, with 6 bases in between. Germline CDR1 KGHSH, CDR2 LQKENI. As DNA, the CDR3 is TGTGCCAGCTCACCACGTGAGATGAACACTGAAGCTTTCTTT. Translated, it gives CASSPREMNTEAFF.

The chain uses TRBV9 and TRBJ2-1, with D tentatively TRBD1 (7 bases). Trimming left V 4 bases short and J 7 bases short, with 18 bases between. The CDR3 is made up of 15 amino acids. The V gene's germline CDR1 is SGDLS and CDR2 YYNGEE. The CDR3 DNA reads TGTGCCAGCAGCCCCCAAGGAGGGGGCCCGAATGAGCAGTTCTTC. Translating gives CASSPQGGGPNEQFF.

Worth noting for this clone: Different DNA sequences within this sample yield the same CDR3. V is TRBV3-1 (or the pseudogene TRBV3-2) and J is TRBJ1-3; TRBD1 is a possible D gene (6 bases). The germline V gene encodes CDR1 LGHDT and CDR2 YNNKEL (reference sequence). V lost 7 bases, J lost 0 bases, and 13 bases lay in between. This CDR3 has 15 residues. CDR3 bases: TGTGCCAGCACCCCCGACAGGAACTCTGGAAACACCATATATTTT. It is translated as CASTPDRNSGNTIYF.

The rearrangement links TRBV7-9 to TRBJ1-2; D not certain. This CDR3 comprises 12 residues. V was shortened by 5 bases and J by 4 bases, with 8 bases between the two germline ends. CDR1 is SEHNR and CDR2 is FQNEAQ in the germline V gene (reference sequence). CDR3 amino acids: CASSPDVYGYTF. The CDR3 DNA reads as TGTGCCAGCAGCCCCGATGTCTATGGCTACACCTTC.

The rearrangement uses TRBV12-3 or TRBV12-4 and TRBJ1-5; D ambiguous. The V and J ends lost 4 bases and 7 bases respectively, with 11 bases between them. The CDR3 is made up of 13 amino acids. CDR3 protein: CASSSRVSQPQHF. The CDR3 DNA reads TGTGCCAGCAGTTCGAGGGTGAGCCAGCCCCAGCATTTT.

The chain links TRBV7-8 to TRBJ2-5, with D unclear. Trimming shortened V by 5 bases and J by 5 bases, and 15 bases separated the two germline ends. CDR1 is SGHVS and CDR2 is FQNEAQ in the germline V gene. The CDR3 is 14 amino acids. In DNA form, the CDR3 reads TGTGCCAGCAGCCTACGACGACAAGGGGAGACCCAGTACTTC. Its translation: CASSLRRQGETQYF.

The chain couples TRBV6-6 to TRBJ2-1; TRBD2 matches at 13 bases. Per the germline V gene, CDR1 is MNHNY and CDR2 is SVGAGI (reference sequence). Losses at the gene ends were 7 bases for V and 6 bases for J; bases not matched to a gene: 9. CDR3 size: 16 residues. CDR3 protein: CASTPRRTSGSNEQFF. CDR3 DNA sequence: TGTGCCAGCACTCCTCGACGGACTAGCGGGAGCAATGAGCAGTTCTTC.

This chain uses TRBV6-2 or TRBV6-3 with TRBJ1-1; TRBD1 matches 8 bases. J lost 6 bases, V lost 4 bases, and 16 bases had no gene match. The germline CDR1 and CDR2 sequences are MNHEY and SVGEGT. CDR3 length equals 17 residues. The CDR3 bases are TGTGCCAGCAGTTTACCCCTCGAAATGGGACAGGTGCCTGAAGCTTTCTTT. It specifies CASSLPLEMGQVPEAFF.

This chain joins TRBV25-1 and TRBJ1-2; D possibly corresponds to TRBD1 (6 bases). Germline-derived CDR1 and CDR2 are MGHDK and SYGVNS. The CDR3 extends over 18 amino acids. Trimming removed 4 bases at V and 1 base at J, with 22 bases between. CDR3 protein: CASSGAGTLDLFNYGYTF. CDR3 coding DNA: TGTGCCAGCAGTGGAGCCGGGACACTTGATCTATTTAACTATGGCTACACCTTC.

The CDR3 region is CASSQGPYEQYF. Here the CDR3 DNA reads TGTGCCAGCAGCCAAGGGCCCTACGAGCAGTACTTC. The chain has TRBV2 and TRBJ2-7; no definite D call. Germline assignment: CDR1 SNHLY and CDR2 FYNNEI. The CDR3 covers 12 residues. V gave up 6 bases and J gave up 2 bases, with 8 bases separating them.

The rearrangement links TRBV3-1 (or the pseudogene TRBV3-2) to TRBJ2-2; TRBD1 might be the D (6 bases). Trimming cost V 0 bases and J 2 bases, with 16 bases left between them. Germline-derived CDR1 and CDR2 are LGHDT and YNNKEL (reference sequence). The CDR3 totals 18 residues. This CDR3 is CASSQDWGQGPNTGELFF. The CDR3 region has the DNA TGTGCCAGCAGCCAAGATTGGGGGCAGGGGCCTAACACCGGGGAGCTGTTTTTT.

The chain couples TRBV9 to TRBJ1-2, with no clear D. Trimming took 1 base from V and 4 from J, leaving 11 bases between them. CDR1 SGDLS and CDR2 YYNGEE come from the germline V gene. The CDR3 contains 14 residues. The CDR3 DNA reads TGTGCCAGCAGCGTAACCCCAGTGAGCTATGGCTACACCTTC. Translating it yields CASSVTPVSYGYTF.

As concerns this clone: The junction and the germline gene differ at one end; a read error may be behind it. The chain couples TRBV7-2 to TRBJ2-4, with 7 bases lining up with TRBD1. Germline-derived CDR1 and CDR2 are SGHTA and FQGNSA. The CDR3 spans 13 residues. The CDR3 DNA sequence: TGTGCCAGCAGCTTAGCGCAAGGGGGCCCTAGGTCCTTC. Translating it yields CASSLAQGGPRSF.

As to this clone: Additional DNA sequences in this sample encode the identical CDR3. The V and J genes are TRBV5-1 and TRBJ2-5, with D possibly matching TRBD2 (5 bases). Trimming removed 2 bases at V and 4 bases at J, with 9 bases between. Germline values: CDR1 SGHRS, CDR2 YFSETQ. This CDR3 region has 13 residues. CDR3: CASSFGVGETQYF. The DNA of the CDR3 is TGCGCCAGCAGCTTCGGGGTAGGAGAGACCCAGTACTTC.

The V gene is TRBV5-5, the J gene TRBJ1-6; no firm D call. With 2 bases removed from V and 7 bases from J, the gap between germline ends came to 19 bases. This CDR3 contains 17 residues. The germline gives CDR1 SGHKS, CDR2 YYEKEE (reference sequence). The CDR3, as DNA: TGTGCCAGCAGCTTATCCCGTTCGATGAAGGGCAATTCACCCCTCCACTTT. Its translation: CASSLSRSMKGNSPLHF.

The rearrangement uses TRBV30 and TRBJ2-3; D is ambiguous. In germline, CDR1 is GTSNPN, CDR2 SVGIG (reference sequence). Deletions cut 3 bases from V and 3 bases from J, with 4 bases between. The CDR3 is 11 amino acids. CDR3 sequence (DNA): TGTGCCTGGAGGGAGACAGATACGCAGTATTTT. Amino acid sequence: CAWRETDTQYF.

V and J are TRBV10-3 and TRBJ2-2; TRBD1 agrees at 7 bases. The trim removed 7 bases at V and 8 bases at J, leaving 7 bases unmatched. The CDR3 is 13 residues long. Per the germline V gene, CDR1 is ENHRY and CDR2 is SYGVKD. This CDR3 is CAITETGLGELFF. CDR3 nucleotide sequence: TGTGCCATCACCGAGACAGGGCTGGGGGAGCTGTTTTTT.